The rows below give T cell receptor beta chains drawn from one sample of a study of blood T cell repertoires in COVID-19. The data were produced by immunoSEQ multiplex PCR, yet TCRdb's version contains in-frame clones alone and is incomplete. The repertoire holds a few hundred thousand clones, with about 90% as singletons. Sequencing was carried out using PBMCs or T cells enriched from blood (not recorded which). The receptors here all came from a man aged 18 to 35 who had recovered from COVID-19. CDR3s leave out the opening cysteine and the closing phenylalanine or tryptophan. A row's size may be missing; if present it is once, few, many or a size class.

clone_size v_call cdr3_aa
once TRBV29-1 SVFGGGAFGYT
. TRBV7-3 ASSLTGTGYPTLKQY
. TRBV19 ASSARTSGLTDEQF
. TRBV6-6 ASSYVRELDTDTQY
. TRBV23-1 ASRDIKAQGASNEQY
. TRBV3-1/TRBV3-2 AAQHRGLSGELF
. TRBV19 ASKRPELNTEAF
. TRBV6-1 ASSDRSYEQY
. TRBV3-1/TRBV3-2 ASSLGGAQY
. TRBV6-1 ASSEEGRVDEQY
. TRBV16 ASSPRGRGYT
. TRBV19 ASSKAKQGVRNQPQH
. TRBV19 ASSIGGRNPTDTQY
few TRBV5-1 ASSLGSEAITEAF
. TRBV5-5 ASSLSSLYEQY
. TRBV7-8 ASSRQGANQPQH
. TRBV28 ASVGQAMFEKLF
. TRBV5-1 ASSLTGYQETQY
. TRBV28 ASGQYQETQY
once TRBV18 ASSFGSFSNQPQH
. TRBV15 ATSRVRDEQF
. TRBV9 ASSQSRDRPNSPLH
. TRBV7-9 ASEGGTTDTQY
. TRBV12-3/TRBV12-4 ASSPYQGQPQH
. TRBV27 ATRLGRSSYNEQF
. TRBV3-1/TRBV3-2 ASSLQGLRNTEAF
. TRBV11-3 ASSLYGTGGETEAF
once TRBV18 ASSPPPPGLATEAF
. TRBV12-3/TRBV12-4 ASSLGGYYT
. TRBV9 ASSVDTGSGELF
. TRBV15 ATSRVGMDNYEQY
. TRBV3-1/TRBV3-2 ASSPWGLRLQIHEQY
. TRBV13 ASSLAPRTGVNYGYT
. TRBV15 ATSRDISGNTIY
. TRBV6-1 ASSSDRAGTEAF
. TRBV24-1 ATGTGAANTGELF
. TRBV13 ASSQRQTHSYGYT
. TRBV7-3 ASSVGAGADEQY
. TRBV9 ASSSQGTDNSPLH
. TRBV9 ASSVAEDFTNTDTQY
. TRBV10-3 AIKGPRTANTEAF
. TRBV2 ASRTPNSPLH